This TCR beta chain was obtained from a study of blood T cell repertoires in COVID-19 (dated by TCRdb to between 2020 and 2021). With regard to the full study: The collaborator samples originated in the United States, Italy and Spain and spanned the acute and convalescent phases of COVID-19. The prospective study material was composed of cDNA or gDNA derived from T cells, B-cell-depleted T cells, or PBMCs. Subjects who had been exposed to COVID-19, were actively infected with it, or had recovered from it provided the deeply sampled blood TCRbeta repertoires that made up the dataset. The repertoires were released in a freely available public database intended as a resource for research on the immune response to SARS-CoV-2. Samples came from the ongoing ImmuneRACE study (first 160 participants) plus 1,254 subjects from 6 global collaborators. A de-identified subject ID, COVID-19 status, age in years and sex were almost always included in the sample metadata. Where available, HLA class I and class II types were taken from metadata supplied by the sample provider and were not determined by assay-based typing.

For this clone: Its antigen remains undetermined. Qualities for individual bases were not recorded, and no much larger clone is one base off.

What the authors observed across the whole study: The quantity of clinical and demographic metadata differed by source and by participant and was supplied without curation.

Whole blood was collected in K2EDTA tubes by collaborating institutions according to the institutions' own protocols. For TCRbeta analysis, collaborator samples were shipped as frozen whole blood, as isolated PBMCs, or as DNA extracted from either sample type. TCRbeta CDR3 regions were amplified from genomic DNA using the immunoSEQ Assay, a bias-controlled multiplex PCR. The original pipeline was this. The number of nucleated cells in each sample was estimated by amplification of reference gene primers within the assay. Sequence reads were collapsed and filtered to measure the absolute abundance of every unique TCRbeta CDR3 rearrangement. For each sample, productive Simpson clonality was calculated as the square root of Simpson's diversity index over productive rearrangements. In TCRdb, the immuneACCESS table is reduced to in-frame sequences with V and J assigned. These tables do not hold every clone; where another copy was compared, an unresolved V gene accounts for under half, and the others remain unexplained. The V and J calls and clone size come from that table; D and trimming were worked out from the DNA. This sample lists about 380,000 clones; about 85% were detected once. The biggest ten clones account for 3.5% to 4% of the sample.

The CDR3 numbers 16 residues from cysteine through phenylalanine. Of the read, only the CDR3 DNA is kept; its 48 bases are in frame from base 1. V ends up 2 bases short and J 0 bases short, with an unmatched junction base count of 0. In the germline V gene, CDR1 corresponds to SGDLS and CDR2 to YYNGEE. The TCR was taken from a young woman with acute or convalescent COVID-19. The chain is assembled from TRBV9 and TRBJ2-1; 12 central bases correspond to TRBD1. Sequencing used peripheral blood. The sequenced DNA: TGTGCCAGCAGCGTGGGACAGGGGGCCTCCTACAATGAGCAGTTCTTC. This yields the protein CASSVGQGASYNEQFF.